The rows below give T cell receptor beta chains drawn from one sample of a study of graft-versus-host responses after intestinal transplantation. Antigen specificity for these receptors is unknown. Profiling relied on immunoSEQ multiplex PCR, and the TCRdb table lists in-frame clones only, not all of them. The table records about 110,000 clones, 85% to 95% of them present only once. This specimen was unstimulated CD8+ T cells sorted from spleen or lymph node cells, taken before intestinal transplant. The receptors originated from a human donor who received an intestinal transplant. CDR3s include the opening cysteine and the closing phenylalanine or tryptophan.

J: TRBJ1-2
V: TRBV19
CDR3: CASTLENYGYTF

J: TRBJ2-1
V: TRBV6-5
CDR3: CASSYSRGEREQFF

J: TRBJ1-1
V: TRBV7-2
CDR3: CASSLAYGQEPTEAFF

J: TRBJ1-4
V: TRBV15
CDR3: CATSRERNEKLFF

J: TRBJ2-7
V: TRBV30
CDR3: CAWSGDYDSFYPYEQYF

J: TRBJ1-2
V: TRBV2
CDR3: CASSGLPGGDGYTF

J: TRBJ2-5
V: TRBV2
CDR3: CASSDDSSGRLPGETQYF

J: TRBJ1-4
V: TRBV25-1
CDR3: CASSDLRGPGEKLFF

J: TRBJ2-7
V: TRBV29-1
CDR3: CSVEGLAGRDEQYF

J: TRBJ2-1
V: TRBV27
CDR3: CASFPKGPRAYEQFF

J: TRBJ2-7
V: TRBV11-2
CDR3: CASSPAGLSYEQYF

J: TRBJ2-7
V: TRBV5-1
CDR3: CASSGGTGSYEQYF

J: TRBJ1-1
V: TRBV9
CDR3: CASSSDRATEAFF

J: TRBJ2-7
V: TRBV27
CDR3: CASSSGPRGYEQYF

J: TRBJ1-1
V: TRBV6-6
CDR3: CASSYSMSRGNTEAFF

J: TRBJ1-4
V: TRBV7-9
CDR3: CASSLSRTVRDEKLFF

J: TRBJ1-1
V: TRBV27
CDR3: CASSEGQLNTEAFF

J: TRBJ2-7
V: TRBV5-1
CDR3: CASSRDGSSYEQYF

J: TRBJ2-1
V: TRBV28
CDR3: CASSHRGRTIYNEQFF

J: TRBJ2-5
V: TRBV2
CDR3: CASNGDGDQYF

J: TRBJ2-5
V: TRBV9
CDR3: CASSEAGGHGETQYF

J: TRBJ1-2
V: TRBV19
CDR3: CASSMDNYGYTF

J: TRBJ1-1
V: TRBV30
CDR3: CAWGPGLAAFF

J: TRBJ2-2
V: TRBV27
CDR3: CASSYQGLTGELFF

J: TRBJ1-2
V: TRBV7-9
CDR3: CASSLVVSPGTGYTF

J: TRBJ2-7
V: TRBV9
CDR3: CASSYFGGRQIDEQYF

J: TRBJ2-7
V: TRBV7-9
CDR3: CASSSTSRSYEQYF

J: TRBJ2-5
V: TRBV7-7
CDR3: CASSFGVGMGQETQYF

J: TRBJ1-1
V: TRBV19
CDR3: CASNWGSGTEAFF

J: TRBJ1-5
V: TRBV6-1
CDR3: CASSERGTVSNQPQHF

J: TRBJ1-3
V: TRBV7-6
CDR3: CASSLAAYSGNTIYF

J: TRBJ1-5
V: TRBV10-3
CDR3: CAISEGTSNQPQHF

J: TRBJ2-1
V: TRBV5-1
CDR3: CASSLELGFYGYEQFF

J: TRBJ2-7
V: TRBV19
CDR3: CASSMGLATEQYF

J: TRBJ2-1
V: TRBV6-5
CDR3: CATADWTSGRNEQFF

J: TRBJ2-7
V: TRBV27
CDR3: CASSQQKREQYF

J: TRBJ1-5
V: TRBV4-2
CDR3: CASSQDRSYAQPQHF

J: TRBJ2-5
V: TRBV5-1
CDR3: CASSLRLAGAETQYF

J: TRBJ2-2
V: TRBV7-8
CDR3: CASSPLSDGGELFF

J: TRBJ2-3
V: TRBV9
CDR3: CASSGTRRTDTQYF

J: TRBJ1-2
V: TRBV4-1
CDR3: CASSQGTGYGYTF

J: TRBJ2-7
V: TRBV5-4
CDR3: CASSFWGTGGEQYF

J: TRBJ1-5
V: TRBV5-8
CDR3: CASSFGAYQPQHF

J: TRBJ1-2
V: TRBV5-1
CDR3: CASAEGGSRGYTF

J: TRBJ2-7
V: TRBV10-3
CDR3: CAIGTGAREQYF

J: TRBJ1-1
V: TRBV19
CDR3: CASSPTPNTEAFF

J: TRBJ2-7
V: TRBV28
CDR3: CASSLILDPMREQYF

J: TRBJ2-7
V: TRBV4-1
CDR3: CASSQEASGSYEQYF

J: TRBJ1-2
V: TRBV19
CDR3: CASSPTSVGYTF

J: TRBJ2-7
V: TRBV27
CDR3: CASSYRASYEQYF

J: TRBJ2-1
V: TRBV7-7
CDR3: CASSRDSTVYNEQFF

J: TRBJ2-5
V: TRBV7-8
CDR3: CASSLNFFPDGATETQYF

J: TRBJ2-1
V: TRBV9
CDR3: CASSVAGAYNEQFF

J: TRBJ2-4
V: TRBV11-2
CDR3: CASSRTEVYF

J: TRBJ1-5
V: TRBV10-2
CDR3: CASTTGSNQPQHF

J: TRBJ2-1
V: TRBV29-1
CDR3: CSVPPGGYNEQFF

J: TRBJ2-7
V: TRBV2
CDR3: CASSAGPSTYEQYF

J: TRBJ1-5
V: TRBV28
CDR3: CASSWDSDRGRYSNQPQHF

J: TRBJ1-5
V: TRBV6-1
CDR3: CASSYGSNQPQHF